These 18 T cell receptor beta chains were sequenced from one sample in a study of T cells in Graves' hyperthyroidism and ophthalmopathy. The TCR beta CDR3 regions underwent amplification using RNA transcripts as the source. TCR CDR3 underwent first-round RT-PCR with the HTBI primer set. Using its own MiXCR run on the multiplex PCR reads, TCRdb lists one record per CDR3 protein. The sample holds 200,000 or so distinct CDR3 sequences, less than 20% seen once. The source material was blood. These receptors were taken from a woman aged 45-59 years with Graves' hyperthyroidism.

The table lists this clonotype with many counts. V and J are TRBV3-1 and TRBJ2-3; no definite D call. CDR3 length: 16 amino acids. Per germline, CDR1 LGHDT and CDR2 YNNKEL (reference sequence). V was trimmed by 1 base and J by 1 base, leaving 12 bases between them. The CDR3 nucleotides are TGTGCCAGCAGCCAAGGGTTTCGAGCGCGCACAGATACGCAGTATTTT. Protein sequence: CASSQGFRARTDTQYF.

This clonotype was seen repeatedly, ten times or more. The chain links TRBV18 to TRBJ2-7, with 13 bases aligning to TRBD2. The CDR3 totals 15 residues. CDR1 and CDR2 from the germline V gene are KGHSH and LQKENI. V was pared by 3 bases and J by 5 bases, with 4 bases of the junction left unmatched. Written as DNA, the CDR3 is TGTGCCAGCTCACCGGTGACTAGCGGGAGGAACGAGCAGTACTTC. This translates into CASSPVTSGRNEQYF.

This clonotype was observed at least ten times. The rearrangement joins TRBV20-1 to TRBJ1-2, with 9 bases fitting TRBD1. The V segment lost 6 bases and the J segment 3 bases; nucleotides outside the gene matches: 2. CDR3 size: 12 residues. The germline V gene encodes CDR1 DFQATT and CDR2 SNEGSKA (reference sequence). The CDR3 reads CSAGQGDYGYTF. CDR3 bases: TGCAGTGCGGGACAGGGCGACTATGGCTACACCTTC.

V gene TRBV6-1 combines with J gene TRBJ2-1; TRBD1 or TRBD2 may be the D gene (5 bases each). The V and J ends lost 5 bases and 6 bases respectively, with 14 bases between them. Germline V gene sequence: CDR1 MNHNS, CDR2 SASEGT. This CDR3 comprises 14 residues. CDR3 bases: TGTGCCAGCAGTTCCCCCGGGGCTCCCAATGAGCAGTTCTTC. It yields the protein CASSSPGAPNEQFF.

V and J are TRBV14 and TRBJ1-2, with D uncertain. The germline gives CDR1 SGHDN, CDR2 FVKESK. The CDR3 is 18 amino acids. V lost 0 bases to trimming and J lost 2 bases, with 19 bases between them. DNA for the CDR3: TGTGCCAGCAGCCAAGAAATGTCCCCCCGGGGTCCCAACTATGGCTACACCTTC. As protein: CASSQEMSPRGPNYGYTF.

This clonotype came up many times. The rearrangement links TRBV28 to TRBJ1-4, with 7 positions matching TRBD1. The CDR3 is made up of 15 amino acids. Germline CDR1 MDHEN, CDR2 SYDVKM. With 8 bases clipped from V and 4 bases from J, the junction kept 10 bases outside the gene matches. This CDR3 reads CASRFPGQLNEKLFF. DNA for the CDR3: TGTGCCAGCCGATTTCCGGGACAGCTTAATGAAAAACTGTTTTTT.

J is TRBJ2-1 and V is TRBV9; TRBD2 matches 15 bases. The CDR3 consists of 16 residues. The J segment lost 8 bases and the V segment lost 0 bases, leaving 3 bases of the junction unmatched. The V gene's germline CDR1 is SGDLS and CDR2 YYNGEE. The chain's CDR3 is CASSVGTSGRAHEQFF. In DNA form, the CDR3 reads TGTGCCAGCAGCGTAGGGACTAGCGGGAGGGCCCATGAGCAGTTCTTC.

This chain joins TRBV28 and TRBJ1-5, with TRBD1 as a possible D gene (5 bases). V gave up 6 bases and J gave up 3 bases, with 9 bases separating them. Germline V gene data show CDR1 as MDHEN and CDR2 as SYDVKM. The length of the CDR3 is 13 residues. CDR3 loop: CASSRQINQPQHF. The DNA for the CDR3 is TGTGCCAGCAGCAGACAGATCAATCAGCCCCAGCATTTT.

This clonotype was picked up many times. The genes are TRBV6-1 and TRBJ1-1; 9 bases agree with TRBD1. The length of the CDR3 is 15 residues. Germline lookup yields CDR1 MNHNS and CDR2 SASEGT. Germline trimming cut 0 bases from V and 5 bases from J; bases unmatched to any gene: 4. The chain's CDR3 is CASSEAPTGGTEAFF. The CDR3 DNA follows: TGTGCCAGCAGTGAAGCGCCGACAGGGGGTACTGAAGCTTTCTTT.

This clonotype was observed a few times. This chain uses TRBV7-6 with TRBJ1-1; no firm D call. Germline lookup yields CDR1 SGHVS and CDR2 FNYEAQ. The CDR3 totals 14 residues. The V end lost 2 bases, the J end lost 1 base, and 8 bases lay between the germline ends. CDR3 loop: CASSLTDGNTEAFF. CDR3 DNA sequence: TGTGCCAGCAGCTTAACGGACGGGAACACTGAAGCTTTCTTT.

The chain couples TRBV11-2 to TRBJ2-7; D unclear. CDR1 is SGHAT, CDR2 FQNNGV, per germline. V was clipped by 5 bases and J by 4 bases, with 9 bases between them. The CDR3 totals 12 residues. In nucleotides, the CDR3 is TGTGCCAGCAGCCCCCGGGTTTACGAGCAGTACTTC. Protein sequence: CASSPRVYEQYF. Variable domain in full (rest from reference TRBV11-2 and TRBJ2-7): EAGVAQSPRYKIIEKRQSVAFWCNPISGHATLYWYQQILGQGPKLLIQFQNNGVVDDSQLPKDRFSAERLKGVDSTLKIQPAKLEDSAVYLCASSPRVYEQYFGPGTRLTVT.

This chain connects TRBV20-1 to TRBJ2-7, with a possible D match to TRBD1 (5 bases). CDR1 is DFQATT and CDR2 is SNEGSKA in the germline V gene (reference sequence). Trimming shortened V by 2 bases and J by 6 bases, and 8 bases separated the two germline ends. The CDR3 is 11 residues long. In nucleotides, the CDR3 is TGCAGTGCTAGAATTGGGGCCGAGCAGTACTTC. Its protein product is CSARIGAEQYF.

This chain links TRBV5-1 with TRBJ2-2, with 7 bases aligning to TRBD1. Germline V gives CDR1 SGHRS, CDR2 YFSETQ. The CDR3 covers 18 residues. V lost 3 bases, J lost 2 bases, and 13 bases stayed unmatched. CDR3 in DNA: TGCGCCAGCAGCTCCCTTCGGCCGGGACAGAAAAACACCGGGGAGCTGTTTTTT. It specifies CASSSLRPGQKNTGELFF.

At least ten counts were recorded for this clonotype. The chain couples TRBV12-3 or TRBV12-4 to TRBJ2-1, with 14 bases identical to TRBD2. The CDR3 extends over 16 amino acids. The V segment lost 5 bases and the J segment 8 bases; nucleotides outside the gene matches: 8. CDR3 sequence: CASSQGLAGGLDEQFF. CDR3 DNA: TGTGCCAGCAGTCAAGGACTAGCGGGAGGTTTGGATGAGCAGTTCTTC.

This clonotype was observed many times. One end of the junction is discordant with germline, which a read error may explain. The chain uses TRBV10-3 and TRBJ2-5; TRBD2 aligns across 14 bases. The V gene's germline CDR1 is ENHRY and CDR2 SYGVKD. The CDR3 consists of 20 residues. CDR3 amino acids: CANSESIRLAGGTSQETQYF. The CDR3 nucleotides read TGTGCCAACAGTGAGTCTATTCGACTAGCGGGAGGGACTTCCCAAGAGACCCAGTACTTC.

The V gene is TRBV27, the J gene TRBJ1-1; possible D gene TRBD1, 5 bases. The CDR3 loop spans 14 amino acids. Per germline, CDR1 MNHEY and CDR2 SMNVEV (reference sequence). Trimming took 2 bases from V and 1 from J, leaving 8 bases between them. CDR3 DNA sequence: TGTGCCAGCAGTTTAATCACAGGGAACACTGAAGCTTTCTTT. The encoded protein is CASSLITGNTEAFF.

Many counts were recorded for this clonotype. This chain joins TRBV18 and TRBJ2-7; tentatively, D is TRBD1 (7 bases). The length of the CDR3 is 14 residues. Trimming removed 6 bases from V and 2 bases from J, with 14 bases in between. Germline CDR1 is KGHSH and CDR2 is LQKENI. Written as DNA, the CDR3 is TGTGCCAGCTCGGAGGGACAGCAAACCTACGAGCAGTACTTC. It codes for CASSEGQQTYEQYF.

Points on this clonotype: A much larger clone lies a single base off, so this may be a read error. The chain joins TRBV11-2 to TRBJ2-7; 10 bases line up with TRBD1. This CDR3 contains 21 residues. The V gene end was trimmed by 0 bases and the J gene end by 7 bases; junction bases not matched to a gene: 24. CDR1 SGHAT and CDR2 FQNNGV come from the germline V gene. CDR3 in amino acids: CASSLDFPPSGTGVFYNEQYF. CDR3 in DNA: TGTGCCAGCAGCTTAGATTTCCCTCCCAGCGGGACAGGGGTATTCTACAATGAGCAGTACTTC.